Listed below are T cell receptor beta chains from one sample, sequenced in a study of cytomegalovirus exposure and HLA in healthy donors. TCRdb's table, derived via immunoSEQ multiplex PCR, lists solely in-frame clones and lacks some. The sample contains about 180,000 clones, 80% of which appear only once. What was sequenced was PBMCs. These receptor sequences come from a young man in good health and CMV-seropositive. Each CDR3 is given without its conserved first and last residue. D genes are given only for firm matches.

j_call v_call d_call cdr3_aa
TRBJ1-6 TRBV11-3 NA ASAIGQGSNSPLH
TRBJ1-5 TRBV19 NA ASTRVGRYINQPQH
TRBJ2-7 TRBV18 TRBD2 ASSPEALAEGHEQY
TRBJ2-5 TRBV7-2 TRBD1 ASSLNPWDRGKETQY
TRBJ2-7 TRBV5-1 TRBD2 ASSPARASGVYEQY
TRBJ1-4 TRBV7-2 NA ASSLAQTNEKLF
TRBJ2-7 TRBV28 TRBD2 ASRLAGVYEQY
TRBJ1-2 TRBV2 TRBD1 ASNAPGQGAFGYT
TRBJ2-7 TRBV9 TRBD2 ASSVGGTSSAYEQY
TRBJ2-1 TRBV15 TRBD2 ATSRDASLAGGDNEQF
TRBJ1-6 TRBV5-1 TRBD1 ASSFGTGNSPLH
TRBJ1-6 TRBV6-4 NA ASSPTGGRTNSPLH
TRBJ2-7 TRBV29-1 TRBD1 SATTGNEQY
TRBJ1-1 TRBV7-2 NA ASSLGGRRTEAF
TRBJ2-2 TRBV4-3 TRBD2 ASSRRGGHDTGELF
TRBJ2-3 TRBV7-8 TRBD1 ASSSTPWTGGTDTQY
TRBJ1-4 TRBV2 TRBD1 AQGGRFRGKLF
TRBJ1-2 TRBV2 TRBD1 ASNCGTGIGYT
TRBJ1-2 TRBV25-1 TRBD1 ASSGRQGRGYT
TRBJ2-5 TRBV5-1 NA ASSRYSRETQY
TRBJ1-5 TRBV4-1 TRBD1 ASSLTTGQGNGNQPQH
TRBJ1-4 TRBV5-1 TRBD1 ASSLGTGAVTNEKLF
TRBJ1-1 TRBV6-1 TRBD1 ASSAGQLGDTEAF
TRBJ2-7 TRBV2 TRBD1 ASMDVLTGVSYEQY
TRBJ2-1 TRBV27 NA ASSLWGGGAGEQF
TRBJ1-1 TRBV25-1 NA ASSGLTGYRGTEAF
TRBJ2-5 TRBV5-1 TRBD2 ASSLEGTSGETQY
TRBJ2-3 TRBV5-1 TRBD2 ASSLGTSRDTQY
TRBJ2-7 TRBV5-8 NA ASISRTGYYEQY
TRBJ2-6 TRBV2 TRBD1 ASSRPDRGTAGANVLT
TRBJ2-2 TRBV5-6 TRBD2 ASSRKTSGNTGELF
TRBJ1-6 TRBV5-5 TRBD1 ASSSGQGDYNSPLH
TRBJ2-7 TRBV7-8 TRBD1 ASSLFPGGQGDYEQY
TRBJ2-3 TRBV27 NA ASILGVRRDDTDTQY
TRBJ2-7 TRBV25-1 NA ASSGRTGTLNYEQY
TRBJ1-2 TRBV7-2 TRBD1 ASSLVFRDRGASGYT
TRBJ2-1 TRBV5-4 TRBD1 ASSLSQGRGEQF
TRBJ1-4 TRBV5-1 NA ASSLGQKNEKLF
TRBJ2-7 TRBV27 NA ASRATEYSYEQY
TRBJ1-2 TRBV5-8 TRBD1 ASTRRGTGPSYT
TRBJ2-5 TRBV9 TRBD2 ASSLLGRGTQETQY
TRBJ1-2 TRBV4-1 NA ASSQEESALANYGYT
TRBJ1-2 TRBV14 TRBD1 ASSRGDREYGYT
TRBJ1-1 TRBV27 NA ASSFHRANTEAF
TRBJ1-1 TRBV6-1 NA ASRLLLNTEAF
TRBJ2-7 TRBV7-9 NA ASSRDLAYEQY
TRBJ2-5 TRBV18 TRBD1 ASSPTTGSGETQY
TRBJ1-1 TRBV5-4 NA ASSLERDTEAF
TRBJ2-7 TRBV6-1 NA AHRRQDSYEQY
TRBJ2-1 TRBV29-1 TRBD2 SVAPSSGWNEQF
TRBJ2-2 TRBV10-1 NA ASGGGNTGELF
TRBJ2-1 TRBV11-3 TRBD2 ASTSGGLVEQF
TRBJ1-2 TRBV7-9 NA ASSLASDGERGYT
TRBJ2-5 TRBV7-7 NA ASSGAAGNQETQY
TRBJ2-3 TRBV7-8 NA ASSPGLRIDTQY
TRBJ1-4 TRBV11-3 TRBD1 ASSPRGGQETEKLF
TRBJ1-2 TRBV28 NA ASSRGSNYGYT
TRBJ2-7 TRBV4-2 NA ASSQESGIVYEQY